This T cell receptor (beta chain) came from a study of shared clonotypes between healthy human individuals. Background on the study: Sampling drew on donors who were a couple of women and a few men aged 18 to 49.

The genomic DNA of each subset was split evenly across several immunoSEQ plates. The table came from immunoSEQ multiplex PCR; TCRdb's copy has only in-frame clones and leaves some out. The profile covers some 790,000 clones, with roughly 72% appearing a single time and under 2% taken by the ten largest. Germline trimming cut 5 bases from V and 7 bases from J; bases unmatched to any gene: 11. This CDR3 contains 15 residues. In germline, CDR1 is KGHSH, CDR2 LQKENI. Overall study results and limits: Compared with clonotypes that all four donors shared, non-shared clonotypes had lower generation probabilities.

Within Nashville, Tennessee resided all donors, each a Caucasian adult. About this clone: Its antigen is currently unknown.

Sequenced material: memory CD4+ T cells sorted from blood. This sample's subset: CD45RA-negative fraction. The TCR was taken from a woman aged 25 to 39 in good health. This chain joins TRBV18 and TRBJ2-7; 10 bases map to TRBD1. The CDR3 is CASSLGGQGQWEQYF. The CDR3, as DNA: TGTGCCAGCTCATTGGGGGGACAGGGGCAATGGGAGCAGTACTTC.